This TCR beta chain comes out of a study of cytomegalovirus exposure and HLA in healthy donors. TCRdb keeps only in-frame clones here, not all; method: immunoSEQ multiplex PCR. The repertoire holds fewer than 350,000 clones, roughly 88% seen once, with around 0.92% in the top ten. Study results and caveats: Despite most TCR sequences being rare, some public TCRs occurred in many donors.

Trimming cost V 4 bases and J 6 bases, with 12 bases left between them. CDR1 MRHNA and CDR2 SNTAGT come from the germline V gene. CDR3 length equals 14 residues. This clone turned up a few times. Its antigen is not known. The chain links TRBV6-4 to TRBJ2-2, with unresolved D. Sequencing was done on a sample of PBMCs. The receptor comes from a woman younger than 30 in good health and CMV-seronegative. This chain's CDR3 is CASSVQFESGELFF. The CDR3 region has the DNA TGTGCCAGCAGTGTTCAATTCGAGTCCGGGGAGCTGTTTTTT.